This TCR beta chain was identified during a study of cytomegalovirus exposure and HLA in healthy donors (dated 2017 in TCRdb). Some background on the complete study: The 666 repertoires of the first cohort and the 120 validation repertoires were produced on the same platform, according to a later analysis. The study aimed to test whether cataloging public T cell receptors could reveal signatures of past pathogen exposure. Along with the approximately 670-subject first cohort, a separate validation cohort of over a hundred different subjects was used. To predict cytomegalovirus infection status, the study brought together high-throughput TCR immunosequencing, statistical association of individual TCRs with disease status, and machine learning. The full study reports these points: The study gave a list of 150 to 200 TCR beta chains associated with cytomegalovirus. In a later analysis, TCRs clustered in the first cohort were found to also tend to co-occur in the 130 or so validation repertoires, with 90% to 95% of cluster scores above 0. A later analysis had no HLA typing for the validation cohort, so co-occurrence there was scored across all 110 or so repertoires. The authors suggested that the approach could potentially be extended to other disease states and immunological phenotypes. The classifier was reported to diagnose cytomegalovirus status with high specificity and sensitivity in both the original cohort and the validation cohort. In vitro tests confirmed that three of the cytomegalovirus-associated TCR beta chains recognize cytomegalovirus antigens. Most TCR sequences were observed very rarely across donors, whereas some public TCRs were present in many individuals.

The method was the immunoSEQ multiplex PCR assay. The original pipeline was this. A statistical classification framework was developed to diagnose cytomegalovirus status using the catalog of TCR beta chain sequences. TCRdb took over this immuneACCESS table, retaining in-frame rearrangements with V and J assigned. Such tables are incomplete; in checked studies, under half of the missing clones stem from an unresolved V gene, and the remainder is unexplained. That table supplies the V and J calls and clone size; D and trimming were determined from the DNA. The sample table holds roughly 130,000 clones, of which roughly 91% were seen once. Of the sample, approximately 3.5% falls within the top ten clones. Worth noting for this clone: No cognate antigen has been identified for it. No much larger clonotype is one base removed from it; base qualities were not supplied.

Separate from the roughly 650-subject first cohort, the validation cohort of 95 to 150 subjects was the group to which the donors belonged. From the cysteine through the phenylalanine, the CDR3 covers 15 amino acids. The sequence is cut down to CDR3 DNA, 45 bases in frame from base 1. V is shortened by 2 bases, J by 1 base, and the region joining them spans 9 bases. CDR1 is given as LNHDA and CDR2 as SQIVND, both from the germline V gene (reference sequence). This receptor chain uses TRBV19 and TRBJ2-1; a tentative D call is TRBD1 (6 bases match). The TCR comes from a man between 25 and 39 years old in good health and CMV-seronegative. Sequencing was performed on PBMCs. The CDR3 corresponds to CASSITGISYNEQFF. Here is the DNA: TGTGCCAGTAGTATAACAGGGATTTCCTACAATGAGCAGTTCTTC.